The rows below give T cell receptor beta chains drawn from one sample of a study of blood T cell repertoires in COVID-19. The repertoire was sequenced with immunoSEQ multiplex PCR; TCRdb's copy has only in-frame clones and lacks some. The repertoire holds fewer than 250,000 clones, roughly 90% seen once, with around 6.5% in the top ten. The sequenced sample consisted of peripheral blood. The receptor set was obtained from a man aged 55 to 69 who had recovered from COVID-19. The CDR3 runs from the conserved cysteine through the conserved F or W. Each record gives: V gene, CDR3 length, CDR3 protein.

TRBV2	13	CASSVGGNTEAFF
TRBV18	12	CASSPAGETQYF
TRBV24-1	11	CATSDERGYTF
TRBV5-1	17	CASRIQTGLFSGNTIYF
TRBV4-2	14	CASSRGTGPTEAFF
TRBV7-2	15	CASSLVQGSWLSQHF
TRBV6-5	13	CASSNRGTGELFF
TRBV5-4	15	CASSLSPAESETQYF
TRBV6-5	14	CASRTQGAKETQYF
TRBV7-9	15	CASTMPRDRGEKLFF
TRBV3-1/TRBV3-2	13	CASSQDRVQPQHF
TRBV19	12	CASLTSGNTIYF
TRBV28	12	CASDSVNTEAFF
TRBV6-2/TRBV6-3	15	CASSPRPGPYNEQFF
TRBV5-1	16	CASSSIPGQGSEKLFF
TRBV4-2	15	CASSQEGTSGHEQYF
TRBV3-1/TRBV3-2	15	CASSQDHGTRSEQYF
TRBV28	15	CASSLVGGPTGELFF
TRBV5-4	14	CASSLDPGTDTQYF
TRBV6-2/TRBV6-3	14	CASSYDRGGYEQYF
TRBV5-5	16	CASSLGLAGVGETQYF
TRBV3-1/TRBV3-2	16	CASSQDRESCFHEQYF
TRBV28	16	CASSLPPGFGGTPLHF
TRBV2	13	CASSLTRDQPQHF
TRBV7-2	15	CASSPRQGYTDTQYF
TRBV11-2	14	CASSWRGVNEKLFF
TRBV30	14	CAWSRWGSQETQYF
TRBV18	13	CASSLPGGETQYF
TRBV18	15	CASSPDRETNYGYTF
TRBV9	13	CASSVLSGTPQYF
TRBV2	12	CASNQEKNIQYF
TRBV2	12	CASRIGGTEAFF
TRBV5-8	17	CASSFLLAVLNTGELFF
TRBV2	13	CASSGAGQAGYTF
TRBV6-5	14	CASSSSGGRTEAFF
TRBV7-2	12	CASSFTAGRQFF
TRBV7-2	19	CASSSQPTSGRDGTDTQYF
TRBV28	15	CASSLNNGRNNEQFF
TRBV7-2	13	CASSLVRAGEAFF
TRBV4-1	16	CASSQDGGLASGEQFF
TRBV28	16	CASSLGTGGGTDTQYF